The 15 T cell receptor beta chains presented below share a single source sample, sequenced in a study of blood T cell repertoires in COVID-19. The repertoire was sequenced with immunoSEQ multiplex PCR; TCRdb's copy has only in-frame clones and lacks some. This sample has 200,000 to 300,000 clones, with roughly 88% found just once. Sequenced input: peripheral blood. The origin of the receptors is a man in his forties who had recovered from COVID-19.

This chain joins TRBV18 and TRBJ2-3; a weak D match, TRBD2 (5 bases). The V gene's germline CDR1 is KGHSH and CDR2 LQKENI. The CDR3 contains 14 residues. Trimming cost V 2 bases and J 3 bases, with 9 bases left between them. The CDR3 spells CASSPMGRTDTQYF. CDR3 DNA: TGTGCCAGCTCACCAATGGGGAGAACAGATACGCAGTATTTT.

This sequence joins TRBV3-1 (or the pseudogene TRBV3-2) and TRBJ2-1, with D perhaps matching TRBD2 (6 bases). The CDR3 runs to 16 residues. The germline CDR1 and CDR2 sequences are LGHDT and YNNKEL (reference sequence). V gave up 4 bases and J gave up 7 bases, with 20 bases separating them. CDR3 loop: CASSPPDTSYENEQFF. The CDR3 nucleotides read TGTGCCAGCAGCCCCCCTGATACTAGCTACGAAAATGAGCAGTTCTTC.

The V call is TRBV30, the J call TRBJ2-7; no clear D gene. Trimming removed 1 base from V and 4 bases from J, with 5 bases in between. The CDR3 has 11 amino acids. Per the germline V gene, CDR1 is GTSNPN and CDR2 is SVGIG (reference sequence). The DNA for the CDR3 is TGTGCCTGGAGTGATATATACGAGCAGTACTTC. Its protein is CAWSDIYEQYF.

The V gene is TRBV19, the J gene TRBJ1-1; D is possibly TRBD1 (6 bases). CDR3 length: 14 residues. CDR1 is LNHDA, CDR2 SQIVND, per germline (reference sequence). The V gene lost 5 bases and the J gene lost 5 bases, with 15 bases spanning the gap. As DNA, the CDR3 is TGTGCCAGTAGTGGCCAGGGGAGGGGAACTGAAGCTTTCTTT. Protein product: CASSGQGRGTEAFF.

The rearrangement links TRBV5-1 to TRBJ2-3; the match to TRBD1 covers 8 bases. Germline CDR1 is SGHRS and CDR2 is YFSETQ. The V gene end was trimmed by 4 bases and the J gene end by 0 bases; junction bases not matched to a gene: 7. The CDR3 sequence is 16 residues long. The CDR3, as DNA: TGCGCCAGCAGCGCGGGACAGGACTATAGCACAGATACGCAGTATTTT. It codes for CASSAGQDYSTDTQYF.

The chain employs TRBV11-3 and TRBJ2-1; 8 bases match TRBD1. This CDR3 has 17 amino acids. V shed 3 bases and J 0 bases; nucleotides not matched to a gene: 7. The V gene's germline CDR1 is SGHNT and CDR2 YENEEA. CDR3 amino acids: CASSFSLDRGSYNEQFF. The CDR3 DNA sequence: TGTGCCAGCAGCTTCTCACTCGACAGGGGCTCCTACAATGAGCAGTTCTTC.

This sequence joins TRBV5-1 and TRBJ1-3; D ambiguous. The germline V gene encodes CDR1 SGHRS and CDR2 YFSETQ. V was pared by 0 bases and J by 4 bases, with 14 bases between. The CDR3 covers 16 residues. The CDR3 is CASSLAGVPGGNTIYF. CDR3 DNA sequence: TGCGCCAGCAGCTTGGCCGGGGTGCCGGGGGGAAACACCATATATTTT.

The chain employs TRBV29-1 and TRBJ1-2; 12 positions match TRBD1. The V gene end was trimmed by 5 bases and the J gene end by 4 bases; junction bases not matched to a gene: 8. CDR1 SQVTM and CDR2 ANQGSEA come from the germline V gene. The CDR3 loop spans 15 amino acids. CDR3 protein: CSVNRDRGQRYGYTF. DNA for the CDR3: TGCAGCGTTAACAGGGACAGGGGGCAGCGCTATGGCTACACCTTC.

The V gene is TRBV29-1, the J gene TRBJ1-4; D gene unclear. From germline, CDR1 is SQVTM and CDR2 ANQGSEA. The CDR3 totals 13 residues. V was shortened by 7 bases and J by 2 bases, with 11 bases between the two germline ends. CDR3: CSALGGTNEKLFF. CDR3 nucleotides: TGCAGCGCCCTAGGTGGGACTAATGAAAAACTGTTTTTT.

This sequence joins TRBV11-2 and TRBJ2-3, with D possibly matching TRBD1 (5 bases). The CDR3 covers 14 residues. Germline V gene data show CDR1 as SGHAT and CDR2 as FQNNGV. Trimming pared 5 bases from V and 3 bases from J, leaving 12 bases between. The CDR3 loop is CASSPRQLTDTQYF. DNA of the CDR3: TGTGCCAGCAGCCCCCGACAGCTTACAGATACGCAGTATTTT.

V is TRBV11-3 and J is TRBJ2-1; 15 nucleotides align to TRBD2. Germline-derived CDR1 and CDR2 are SGHNT and YENEEA. The CDR3 extends over 15 amino acids. Trimming cost V 4 bases and J 8 bases; bases outside gene matches: 3. The CDR3 nucleotides read TGTGCCAGCAGCTCGGGACTAGCGGGGGGCGATGAGCAGTTCTTC. This encodes CASSSGLAGGDEQFF.

The chain recombines TRBV11-3 with TRBJ2-3; 9 bases are shared with TRBD2. CDR1 is SGHNT, CDR2 YENEEA, per germline. The V gene end was trimmed by 5 bases and the J gene end by 2 bases; junction bases not matched to a gene: 17. This CDR3 spans 19 amino acids. In DNA, the CDR3 is TGTGCCAGCAGCCACCCGGGGAGCGGGGGGTACCTTTCCACAGATACGCAGTATTTT. Translation gives CASSHPGSGGYLSTDTQYF.

V is TRBV3-1 (or the pseudogene TRBV3-2) and J is TRBJ1-1; D is perhaps TRBD1 (5 bases). Germline CDR1 reads LGHDT; CDR2 reads YNNKEL (reference sequence). There are 15 residues in the CDR3. Trimming pared 4 bases from V and 4 bases from J, leaving 16 bases between. CDR3 sequence: CASSPRGGVSTEAFF. In DNA, the CDR3 is TGTGCCAGCAGCCCGAGGGGAGGCGTGAGCACTGAAGCTTTCTTT.

The gene calls are TRBV6-6 and TRBJ2-5; 9 bases agree with TRBD2. V was pared by 0 bases and J by 1 base, with 3 bases of the junction left unmatched. Germline V CDR1 and CDR2: MNHNY, SVGAGI (reference sequence). CDR3 length: 16 residues. The DNA of the CDR3 is TGTGCCAGCAGTTACTCCTCTAGCGGGGTCCAAGAGACCCAGTACTTC. Translated, it gives CASSYSSSGVQETQYF.

V gene TRBV3-1 (or the pseudogene TRBV3-2) combines with J gene TRBJ1-4; possibly TRBD1 for D (6 bases). This CDR3 has 13 residues. Germline CDR1 and CDR2: LGHDT and YNNKEL (reference sequence). V was clipped by 3 bases and J by 12 bases, with 14 bases between them. The CDR3 here is CASSQAGVAQLFF. The CDR3 region has the DNA TGTGCCAGCAGCCAGGCAGGGGTCGCTCAACTGTTTTTT.